The 11 T cell receptor beta chains reported below all come from one sample, sequenced in a study of blood T cell repertoires in COVID-19. The protocol was immunoSEQ multiplex PCR, while the TCRdb copy is restricted to in-frame clones and leaves out a portion. The top ten hold roughly 4% of the sample, which has roughly 310,000 clones, 88% seen once. Sequencing input: peripheral blood. These receptors were collected from a woman in her forties or fifties with active or convalescent COVID-19.

This chain joins TRBV7-8 and TRBJ1-1, with D maybe TRBD1 (5 bases). Per germline, CDR1 SGHVS and CDR2 FQNEAQ. V shed 1 base and J shed 0 bases, with 12 bases lying between them. The CDR3 has 16 amino acids. CDR3 sequence reads: CASSLGRRGLNTEAFF. As DNA, the CDR3 is TGTGCCAGCAGCTTAGGTCGGCGGGGCCTGAACACTGAAGCTTTCTTT.

The chain uses TRBV4-3 and TRBJ1-5; D might be TRBD1 (6 bases). The CDR3 covers 16 residues. Germline lookup yields CDR1 LGHNA and CDR2 YSLEER. Trimming shortened V by 2 bases and J by 1 base, and 12 bases separated the two germline ends. In DNA form, the CDR3 reads TGCGCCAGCAGCCAAATGGACAGTTGCAGCAATCAGCCCCAGCATTTT. Protein: CASSQMDSCSNQPQHF.

The chain is built from TRBV4-1 and TRBJ2-1; TRBD1 agrees at 10 bases. V lost 3 bases and J lost 0; bases outside the gene matches: 2. This CDR3 has 16 residues. The germline CDR1 and CDR2 sequences are MGHRA and YSYEKL. As DNA, the CDR3 is TGCGCCAGCAGCCAGCGGGACAGGGGCTCCTACAATGAGCAGTTCTTC. Protein sequence: CASSQRDRGSYNEQFF.

Written as DNA, the CDR3 is TGTGCCAGCAGCCAAGATCTCGATTCACCCCTCCACTTT. Protein: CASSQDLDSPLHF. This chain uses TRBV14 with TRBJ1-6; no definite D call. Trimming cost V 0 bases and J 8 bases, with 5 bases left between them. CDR1 and CDR2 from the germline V gene are SGHDN and FVKESK. The CDR3 sequence is 13 residues long.

This chain links TRBV12-3 or TRBV12-4 with TRBJ2-1, with D possibly matching TRBD2 (5 bases). V gave up 5 bases and J gave up 5 bases, with 10 bases separating them. The CDR3 spans 13 residues. CDR3 region: CASSTDGDNEQFF. As DNA, the CDR3 is TGTGCCAGCAGTACGGACGGGGACAATGAGCAGTTCTTC.

The chain recombines TRBV29-1 with TRBJ1-4; maybe TRBD1 (6 bases). CDR1 and CDR2 (germline): SQVTM, ANQGSEA. The CDR3 is 14 amino acids. The V end was cut by 0 bases, the J end by 4 bases, with 9 bases between. As DNA, the CDR3 is TGCAGCGTTGAAGATGGCAGGGGTAATGAAAAACTGTTTTTT. Translation gives CSVEDGRGNEKLFF.

V usage is TRBV5-1 and J usage is TRBJ2-1; 12 positions agree with TRBD1. Germline V gene lookup returns CDR1 SGHRS and CDR2 YFSETQ. V shed 4 bases, J shed 10 bases, and the junction held 9 bases outside the gene matches. The CDR3 runs to 15 residues. The chain's CDR3 is CASSANPGTGGEQFF. DNA of the CDR3: TGCGCCAGCAGCGCTAACCCCGGGACAGGGGGCGAGCAGTTCTTC.

The V gene is TRBV18, the J gene TRBJ2-7; TRBD2 aligns across 7 bases. Germline CDR1 is KGHSH and CDR2 is LQKENI. V lost 4 bases and J lost 0; bases outside the gene matches: 6. This CDR3 is built from 15 residues. CDR3 in amino acids: CASSRGGDSSYEQYF. CDR3 sequence (DNA): TGTGCCAGCTCACGGGGAGGGGATAGCTCCTACGAGCAGTACTTC.

The chain has TRBV28 and TRBJ1-2, with 8 bases fitting TRBD1. CDR1 and CDR2 from the germline V gene are MDHEN and SYDVKM. The CDR3 length is 14 residues. Germline trimming cut 5 bases from V and 10 bases from J; bases unmatched to any gene: 12. The CDR3 DNA reads TGTGCCAGCAGTGCCCAGGGGGCCGCTGCAGTCTACACCTTC. Amino acid sequence: CASSAQGAAAVYTF.

This chain connects TRBV30 to TRBJ2-7; D might be TRBD2 (6 bases). CDR1 and CDR2 (germline): GTSNPN, SVGIG (reference sequence). V lost 3 bases and J 3 bases, leaving 18 bases between the germline ends. This CDR3 comprises 15 residues. The CDR3 region is CAWRGGGRSLYEQYF. CDR3 nucleotides: TGTGCCTGGAGGGGAGGAGGGAGGTCCCTCTACGAGCAGTACTTC.

V usage is TRBV21-1 and J usage is TRBJ1-3; the table gives TRBD1 as D, unverified against the DNA. TRBV21-1 is assigned pseudogene status. This CDR3 has 17 amino acids. The CDR3 spells CASSKALDRGRENTIYF. DNA of the CDR3: TGTGCCAGCAGCAAAGCCCTCGACAGGGGGCGCGAAAACACCATATATTTT.